Listed below are T cell receptor beta chains from one sample, sequenced in a study of T cells in Graves' hyperthyroidism and ophthalmopathy. A single record per CDR3 protein comes from TCRdb applying MiXCR to the multiplex PCR reads. Among 490,000 or so distinct CDR3 sequences listed, about 16% were seen once. The specimen was blood. These receptors all come from a woman younger than 45 with Graves' ophthalmopathy. Each CDR3 is given with its conserved first and last residue. The order of the fields is clone size, D gene, J gene, V gene, CDR3 protein, CDR3 DNA. D genes are given only for firm matches. Not all rows give a size; the values are once, few, many and, for expanded clones, a class.

size: many; D: NA; J: TRBJ2-1; V: TRBV20-1; CDR3: CSARVLSGSRVFNEQFF; DNA: TGCAGTGCTAGAGTTTTAAGTGGGAGTAGGGTATTTAATGAGCAGTTCTTC
size: many; D: NA; J: TRBJ1-5; V: TRBV12-3/TRBV12-4; CDR3: CASSLGRLPQHF; DNA: TGTGCCAGCAGTTTGGGGCGATTGCCCCAGCATTTT
size: NA; D: TRBD1; J: TRBJ2-7; V: TRBV10-3; CDR3: CAISDRGTGVYEQYF; DNA: TGTGCCATCAGTGACCGCGGGACAGGAGTTTACGAGCAGTACTTC
size: NA; D: TRBD2; J: TRBJ2-7; V: TRBV7-9; CDR3: CASSFYPSGPPYEQYF; DNA: TGTGCCAGCAGCTTCTACCCTAGCGGCCCCCCCTACGAGCAGTACTTC
size: few; D: NA; J: TRBJ2-3; V: TRBV12-3/TRBV12-4; CDR3: CASRTGTFGDTQYF; DNA: TGTGCCAGCAGGACCGGGACCTTCGGAGATACGCAGTATTTT
size: many; D: NA; J: TRBJ1-2; V: TRBV4-3; CDR3: CASSQRHTPNYGYTF; DNA: TGCGCCAGCAGCCAACGGCACACCCCTAACTATGGCTACACCTTC
size: many; D: TRBD1; J: TRBJ2-7; V: TRBV28; CDR3: CASDNRGVVEQYF; DNA: TGTGCCAGCGATAACAGGGGAGTGGTCGAGCAGTACTTC
size: few; D: NA; J: TRBJ2-5; V: TRBV20-1; CDR3: CSASTGFQETQYF; DNA: TGCAGTGCTAGTACCGGGTTTCAAGAGACCCAGTACTTC
size: many; D: NA; J: TRBJ2-7; V: TRBV5-1; CDR3: CASSLAAGNRDEQYF; DNA: TGCGCCAGCAGCTTGGCCGCAGGGAATAGGGACGAGCAGTACTTC
size: many; D: TRBD2; J: TRBJ2-1; V: TRBV7-2; CDR3: CASSLASGSNEQFF; DNA: TGTGCCAGCAGCTTGGCTAGCGGGAGTAATGAGCAGTTCTTC
size: many; D: NA; J: TRBJ2-3; V: TRBV27; CDR3: CASSIGMSTDTQYF; DNA: TGTGCCAGCTCTATCGGGATGAGCACAGATACGCAGTATTTT
size: many; D: NA; J: TRBJ2-3; V: TRBV7-2; CDR3: CASSMQGLTDTQYF; DNA: TGTGCCAGCAGCATGCAGGGGCTCACAGATACGCAGTATTTT
size: few; D: TRBD2; J: TRBJ2-1; V: TRBV20-1; CDR3: CSALFLVLAGAGSYNEQFF; DNA: TGCAGTGCTCTGTTTCTAGTGCTAGCGGGAGCCGGATCCTACAATGAGCAGTTCTTC
size: many; D: TRBD1; J: TRBJ1-1; V: TRBV11-2; CDR3: CASSLILGTGALVNTEAFF; DNA: TGTGCCAGCAGCCTAATCCTCGGGACAGGGGCCTTGGTGAACACTGAAGCTTTCTTT
size: NA; D: TRBD2; J: TRBJ2-3; V: TRBV9; CDR3: CASSVGLAGGDTQYF; DNA: TGTGCCAGCAGCGTTGGACTAGCGGGAGGAGATACGCAGTATTTT
size: many; D: NA; J: TRBJ2-2; V: TRBV2; CDR3: CASKPSFTGELFF; DNA: TGTGCCAGCAAACCTAGCTTCACCGGGGAGCTGTTTTTT
size: NA; D: TRBD2; J: TRBJ2-1; V: TRBV5-1; CDR3: CASSLASSGSEDEQFF; DNA: TGCGCCAGCAGCTTGGCGTCTAGCGGGAGTGAGGATGAGCAGTTCTTC
size: once; D: NA; J: TRBJ1-5; V: TRBV19; CDR3: CASRFSNSNQPQHF; DNA: TGTGCCAGTAGGTTCAGCAATAGCAATCAGCCCCAGCATTTT
size: NA; D: NA; J: TRBJ1-4; V: TRBV7-6; CDR3: CASSSLQGEKLFF; DNA: TGTGCCAGCAGCTCGCTACAGGGTGAAAAACTGTTTTTT
size: many; D: NA; J: TRBJ1-2; V: TRBV14; CDR3: CASSQDTGAYGYTF; DNA: TGTGCCAGCAGCCAAGACACGGGGGCCTATGGCTACACCTTC
size: NA; D: NA; J: TRBJ2-2; V: TRBV19; CDR3: CASVQGNTGELFF; DNA: TGTGCCAGTGTGCAGGGTAACACCGGGGAGCTGTTTTTT
size: NA; D: NA; J: TRBJ1-1; V: TRBV4-3; CDR3: CASSQDQQGVIPEAFF; DNA: TGCGCCAGCAGCCAAGATCAGCAGGGTGTTATCCCTGAAGCTTTCTTT
size: many; D: NA; J: TRBJ1-1; V: TRBV28; CDR3: CASRAGAGRGTEAFF; DNA: TGTGCCAGCAGGGCGGGGGCGGGTAGGGGCACTGAAGCTTTCTTT